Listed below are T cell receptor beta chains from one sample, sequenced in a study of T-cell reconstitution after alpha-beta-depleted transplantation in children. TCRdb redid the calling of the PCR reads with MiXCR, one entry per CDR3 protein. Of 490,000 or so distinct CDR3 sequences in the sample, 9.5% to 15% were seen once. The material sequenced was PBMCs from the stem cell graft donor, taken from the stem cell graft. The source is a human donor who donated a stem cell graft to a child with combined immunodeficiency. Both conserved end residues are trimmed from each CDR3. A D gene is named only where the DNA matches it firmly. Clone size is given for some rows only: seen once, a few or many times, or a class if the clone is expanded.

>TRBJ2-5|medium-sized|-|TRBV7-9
ASSLSGAGETQY
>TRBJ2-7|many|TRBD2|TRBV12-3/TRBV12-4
ASSLVGGPYEQY
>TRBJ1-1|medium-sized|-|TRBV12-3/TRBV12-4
ASSLGPNTEAF
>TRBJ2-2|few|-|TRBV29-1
SVEEGPVSRELF
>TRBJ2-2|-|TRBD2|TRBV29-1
SVISGRALGGELF
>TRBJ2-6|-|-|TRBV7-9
ASLRTSGANVLT
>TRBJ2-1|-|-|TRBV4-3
ASSQLAGYNEQF
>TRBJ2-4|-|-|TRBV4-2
ASSQEGEAKNIQY
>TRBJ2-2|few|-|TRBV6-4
ASSDSRHSAGELF
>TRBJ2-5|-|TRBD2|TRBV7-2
ASSDPSGVILAQY
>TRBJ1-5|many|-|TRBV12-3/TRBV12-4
ASSLFRENQPQH
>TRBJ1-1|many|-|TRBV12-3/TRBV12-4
ASSLAAGWTEAF
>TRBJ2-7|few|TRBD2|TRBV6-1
ASSIGVGRINEQY
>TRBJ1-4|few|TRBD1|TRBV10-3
AISESRAGQGNEKLF
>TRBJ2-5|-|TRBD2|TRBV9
ASSVGLRETSGETQY
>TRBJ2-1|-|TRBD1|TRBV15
ATSRDTGTGSYNEQF
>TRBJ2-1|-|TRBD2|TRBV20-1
SYPGTLAGGKNEQF
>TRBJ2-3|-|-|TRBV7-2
ASSRQFTTDTQY
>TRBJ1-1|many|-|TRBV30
AWSRQNTEAF
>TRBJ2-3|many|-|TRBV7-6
ASSLVPRQASTDTQY
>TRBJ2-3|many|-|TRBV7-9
ASSSPGTDTDTQY
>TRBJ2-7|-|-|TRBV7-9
ASSLGRARLEQY
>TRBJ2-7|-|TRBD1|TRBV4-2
ASSPRPRYRGNYEQY
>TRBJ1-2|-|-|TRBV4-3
ASSQDSVTANYGYT
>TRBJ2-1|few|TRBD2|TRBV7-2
ASSLVWAGGRNEQF
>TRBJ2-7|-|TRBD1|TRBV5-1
ASSKGQGAYEQY
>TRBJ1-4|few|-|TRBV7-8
ASSPARNRQSNEKLF
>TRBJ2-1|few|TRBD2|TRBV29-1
SVHAGTSGYNEQF
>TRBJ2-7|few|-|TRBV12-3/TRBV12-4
ASSPTGVGYPY
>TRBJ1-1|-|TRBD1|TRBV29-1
SVPGQLNTEAF
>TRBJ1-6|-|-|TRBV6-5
ASSYSTGGATSPLH
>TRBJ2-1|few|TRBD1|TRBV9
ASSPRDRSSYNEQF
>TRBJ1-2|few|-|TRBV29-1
SGDPLGTLYGYT
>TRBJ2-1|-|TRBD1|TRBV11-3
ASSPRGPAAYNEQF
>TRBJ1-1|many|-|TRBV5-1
ASSLNTPGTEAF
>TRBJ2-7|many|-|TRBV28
ASRITEGEQY
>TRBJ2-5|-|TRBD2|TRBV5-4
ASSPPGLAGLQETQY
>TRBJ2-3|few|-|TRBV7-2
ASSSFRADTQY
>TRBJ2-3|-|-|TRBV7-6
ASSLDWGDTDTQY